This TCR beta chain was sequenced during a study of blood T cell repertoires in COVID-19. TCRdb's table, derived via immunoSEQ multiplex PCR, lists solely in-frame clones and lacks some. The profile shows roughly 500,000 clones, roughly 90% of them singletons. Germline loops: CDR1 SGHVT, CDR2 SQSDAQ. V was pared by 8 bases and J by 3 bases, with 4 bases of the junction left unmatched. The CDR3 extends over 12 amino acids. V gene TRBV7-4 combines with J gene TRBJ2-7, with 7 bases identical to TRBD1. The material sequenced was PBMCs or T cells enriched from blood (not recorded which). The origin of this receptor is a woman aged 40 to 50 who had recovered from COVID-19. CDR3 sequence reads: CASGRDSYEQYF. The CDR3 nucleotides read TGTGCCAGCGGCCGGGACAGCTACGAGCAGTACTTC. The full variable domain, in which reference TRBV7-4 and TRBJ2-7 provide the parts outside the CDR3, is GAGVSQSPRYKVAKRGRDVALRCDSISGHVTLYWYRQTLGQGSEVLTYSQSDAQRDKSGRPSGRFSAERPERSVSTLKIQRTEQGDSAVYLCASGRDSYEQYFGPGTRLTVT.